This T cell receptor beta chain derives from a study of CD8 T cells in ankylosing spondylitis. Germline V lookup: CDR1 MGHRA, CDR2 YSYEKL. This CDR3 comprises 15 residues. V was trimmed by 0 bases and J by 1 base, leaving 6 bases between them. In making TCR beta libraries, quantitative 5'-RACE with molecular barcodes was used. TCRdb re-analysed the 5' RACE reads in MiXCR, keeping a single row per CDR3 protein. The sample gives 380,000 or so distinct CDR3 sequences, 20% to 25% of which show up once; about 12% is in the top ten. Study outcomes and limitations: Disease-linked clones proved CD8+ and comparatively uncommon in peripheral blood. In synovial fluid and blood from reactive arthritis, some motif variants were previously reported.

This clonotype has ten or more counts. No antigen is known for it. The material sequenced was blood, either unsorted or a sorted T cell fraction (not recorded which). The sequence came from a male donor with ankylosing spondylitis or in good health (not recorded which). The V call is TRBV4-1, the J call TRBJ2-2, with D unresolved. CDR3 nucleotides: TGCGCCAGCAGCCAAGAACCGGGGAACACCGGGGAGCTGTTTTTT. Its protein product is CASSQEPGNTGELFF.